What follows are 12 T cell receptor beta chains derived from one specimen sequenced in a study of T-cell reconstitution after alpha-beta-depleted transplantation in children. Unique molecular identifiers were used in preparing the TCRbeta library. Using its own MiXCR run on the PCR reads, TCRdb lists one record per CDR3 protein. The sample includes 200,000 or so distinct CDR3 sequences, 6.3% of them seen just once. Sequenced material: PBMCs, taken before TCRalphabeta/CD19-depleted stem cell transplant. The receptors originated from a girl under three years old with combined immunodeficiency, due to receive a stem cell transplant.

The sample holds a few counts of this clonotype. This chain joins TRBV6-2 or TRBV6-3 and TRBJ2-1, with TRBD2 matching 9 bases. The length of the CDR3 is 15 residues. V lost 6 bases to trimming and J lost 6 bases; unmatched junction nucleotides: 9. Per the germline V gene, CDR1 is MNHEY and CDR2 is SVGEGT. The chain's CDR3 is CASSRGAGGFNEQFF. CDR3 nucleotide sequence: TGTGCCAGCAGCCGCGGAGCGGGGGGTTTCAATGAGCAGTTCTTC.

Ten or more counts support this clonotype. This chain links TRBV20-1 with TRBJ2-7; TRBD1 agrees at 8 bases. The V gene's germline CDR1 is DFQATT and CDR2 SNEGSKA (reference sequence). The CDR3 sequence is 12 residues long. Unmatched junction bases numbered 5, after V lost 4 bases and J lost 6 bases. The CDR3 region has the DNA TGCAGTGCTAATCCCGACAGGGGCGAGCAGTACTTC. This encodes CSANPDRGEQYF.

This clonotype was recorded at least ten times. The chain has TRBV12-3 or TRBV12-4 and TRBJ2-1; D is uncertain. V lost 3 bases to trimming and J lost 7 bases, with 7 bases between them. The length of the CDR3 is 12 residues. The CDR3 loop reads CASSFNGNEQFF. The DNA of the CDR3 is TGTGCCAGCAGTTTTAACGGTAATGAGCAGTTCTTC.

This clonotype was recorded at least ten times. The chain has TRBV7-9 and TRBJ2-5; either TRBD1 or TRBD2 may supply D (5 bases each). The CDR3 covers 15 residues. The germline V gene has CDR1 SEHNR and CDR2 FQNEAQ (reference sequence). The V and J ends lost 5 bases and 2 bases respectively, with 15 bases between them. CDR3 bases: TGTGCCAGCAGCCCAAGCTCGGGGCTTCAAGAGACCCAGTACTTC. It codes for CASSPSSGLQETQYF.

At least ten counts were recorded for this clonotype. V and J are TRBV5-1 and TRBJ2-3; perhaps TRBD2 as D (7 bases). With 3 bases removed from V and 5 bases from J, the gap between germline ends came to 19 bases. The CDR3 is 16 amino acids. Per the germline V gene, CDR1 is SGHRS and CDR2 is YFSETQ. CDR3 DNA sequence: TGCGCCAGCAGCTCCCCCTGGGGGGGGGCGAAAGATACGCAGTATTTT. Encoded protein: CASSSPWGGAKDTQYF.

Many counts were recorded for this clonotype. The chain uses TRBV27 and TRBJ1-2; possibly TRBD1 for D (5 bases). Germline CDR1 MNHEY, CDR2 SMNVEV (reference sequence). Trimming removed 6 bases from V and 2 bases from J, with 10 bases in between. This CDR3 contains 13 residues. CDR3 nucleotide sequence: TGTGCCAGCAGCCTACAGGAGAACTATGGCTACACCTTC. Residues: CASSLQENYGYTF.

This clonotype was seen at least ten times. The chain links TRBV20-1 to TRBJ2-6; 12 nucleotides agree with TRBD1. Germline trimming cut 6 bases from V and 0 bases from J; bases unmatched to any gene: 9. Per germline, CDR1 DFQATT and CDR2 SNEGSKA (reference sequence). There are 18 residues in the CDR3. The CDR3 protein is CSAPGTGGFLSGANVLTF. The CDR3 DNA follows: TGCAGTGCACCTGGGACAGGGGGCTTTCTCTCTGGGGCCAACGTCCTGACTTTC.

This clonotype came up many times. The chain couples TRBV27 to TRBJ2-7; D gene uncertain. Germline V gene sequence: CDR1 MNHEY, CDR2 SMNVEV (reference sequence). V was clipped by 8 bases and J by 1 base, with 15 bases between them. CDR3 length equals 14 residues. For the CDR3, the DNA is TGTGCCAGCGCGACCCCCGGGTTTTCCTACGAGCAGTACTTC. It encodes CASATPGFSYEQYF.

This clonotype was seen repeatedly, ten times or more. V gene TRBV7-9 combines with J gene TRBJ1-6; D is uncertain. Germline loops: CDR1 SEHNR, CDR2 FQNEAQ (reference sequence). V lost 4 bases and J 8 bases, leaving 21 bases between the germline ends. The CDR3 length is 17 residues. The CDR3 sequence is CASSSLSGVSIHSPLHF. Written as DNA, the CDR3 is TGTGCCAGCAGCTCACTATCCGGGGTCTCGATACATTCACCCCTCCACTTT.

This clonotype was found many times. The chain's CDR3 is CASSLNAGGFGMNTEAFF. Written as DNA, the CDR3 is TGCGCCAGCAGCTTGAACGCAGGGGGGTTCGGAATGAACACTGAAGCTTTCTTT. The chain recombines TRBV5-1 with TRBJ1-1; TRBD1 aligns across 7 bases. Germline V gene data show CDR1 as SGHRS and CDR2 as YFSETQ. With 1 base clipped from V and 0 bases from J, the junction kept 12 bases outside the gene matches. This CDR3 has 18 residues. Combining the CDR3 with reference TRBV5-1 and TRBJ1-1 gives the whole variable domain KAGVTQTPRYLIKTRGQQVTLSCSPISGHRSVSWYQQTPGQGLQFLFEYFSETQRNKGNFPGRFSGRQFSNSRSEMNVSTLELGDSALYLCASSLNAGGFGMNTEAFFGQGTRLTVV.

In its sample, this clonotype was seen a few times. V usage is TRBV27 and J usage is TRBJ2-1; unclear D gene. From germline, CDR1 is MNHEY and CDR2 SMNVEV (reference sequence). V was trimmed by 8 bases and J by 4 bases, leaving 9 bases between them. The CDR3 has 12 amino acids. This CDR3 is CASLGAYNEQFF. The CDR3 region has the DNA TGTGCCAGCCTGGGCGCATACAATGAGCAGTTCTTC.

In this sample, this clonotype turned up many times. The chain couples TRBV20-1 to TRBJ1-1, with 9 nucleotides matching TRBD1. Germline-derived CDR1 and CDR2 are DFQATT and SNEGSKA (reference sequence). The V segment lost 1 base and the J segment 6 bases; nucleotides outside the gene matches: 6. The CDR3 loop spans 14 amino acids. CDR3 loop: CSARVDRGVAEAFF. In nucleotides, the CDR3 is TGCAGTGCTAGAGTGGACAGGGGAGTAGCTGAAGCTTTCTTT.